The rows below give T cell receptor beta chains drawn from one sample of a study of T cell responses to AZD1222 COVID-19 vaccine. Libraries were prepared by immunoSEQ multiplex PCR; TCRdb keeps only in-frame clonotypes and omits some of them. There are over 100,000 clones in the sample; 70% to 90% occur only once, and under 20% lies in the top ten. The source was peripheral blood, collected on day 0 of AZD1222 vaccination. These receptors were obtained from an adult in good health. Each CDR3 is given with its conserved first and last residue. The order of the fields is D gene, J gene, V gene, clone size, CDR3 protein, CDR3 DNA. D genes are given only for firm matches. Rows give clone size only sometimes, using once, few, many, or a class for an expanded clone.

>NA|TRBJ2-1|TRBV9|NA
CASSVGGPSYNEQFF
TGTGCCAGCAGCGTAGGGGGGCCTTCCTACAATGAGCAGTTCTTC
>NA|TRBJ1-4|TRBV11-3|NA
CASSSGQSDNEKLFF
TGTGCCAGCAGCTCCGGACAGTCTGATAATGAAAAACTGTTTTTT
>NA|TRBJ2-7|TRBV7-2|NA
CASRDYGSYEQYF
TGTGCCAGCAGAGACTACGGCTCCTACGAGCAGTACTTC
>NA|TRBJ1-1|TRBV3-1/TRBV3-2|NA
CASTVTPRSTEAFF
TGTGCCAGCACAGTGACTCCTAGGAGCACTGAAGCTTTCTTT
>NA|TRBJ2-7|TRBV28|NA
CASSLRGYEQYF
TGTGCCAGCAGTTTGCGGGGCTACGAGCAGTACTTC
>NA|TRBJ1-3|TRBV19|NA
CASRGTSGNTIYF
TGTGCCAGTAGGGGGACATCTGGAAACACCATATATTTT
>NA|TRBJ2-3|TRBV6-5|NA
CASSYDGTSTDTQYF
TGTGCCAGCAGTTACGACGGAACTAGCACAGATACGCAGTATTTT
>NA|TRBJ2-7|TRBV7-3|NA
CASSLSGAYEQYF
TGTGCCAGCAGTCTAAGTGGCGCCTACGAGCAGTACTTC
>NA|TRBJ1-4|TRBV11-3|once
CASSDSGEKLFF
TGTGCCAGCAGCGATTCGGGGGAAAAACTGTTTTTT
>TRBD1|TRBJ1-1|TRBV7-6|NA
CASSLAQGAGGRDTEAFF
TGTGCCAGCAGCTTAGCGCAGGGGGCAGGGGGCAGGGACACTGAAGCTTTCTTT
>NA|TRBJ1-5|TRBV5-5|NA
CASSLRAGISNQPQHF
TGTGCCAGCAGCTTGCGGGCGGGGATTAGCAATCAGCCCCAGCATTTT
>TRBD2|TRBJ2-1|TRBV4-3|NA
CASSQAGRGAYNEQFF
TGCGCCAGCAGCCAGGCTGGGCGGGGGGCCTACAATGAGCAGTTCTTC
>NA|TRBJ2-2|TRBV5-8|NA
CASSRRLYTGELFF
TGTGCCAGCAGCAGGCGGCTTTACACCGGGGAGCTGTTTTTT
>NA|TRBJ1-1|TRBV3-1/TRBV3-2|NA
CASTQGGGNTEAFF
TGTGCCAGCACCCAGGGCGGAGGGAACACTGAAGCTTTCTTT
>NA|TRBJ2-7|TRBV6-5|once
CASRGGSYEQYF
TGTGCCTCGAGGGGGGGCTCCTACGAGCAGTACTTC
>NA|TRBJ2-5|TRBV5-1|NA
CASSRTATQETQYF
TGCGCCAGCAGCCGAACGGCTACCCAAGAGACCCAGTACTTC
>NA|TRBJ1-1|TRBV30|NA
CAWSSLGTEAFF
TGTGCCTGGAGCAGCCTCGGCACTGAAGCTTTCTTT
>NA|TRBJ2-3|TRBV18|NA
CASSPRDFSTDTQYF
TGTGCCAGCTCACCACGGGATTTTAGCACAGATACGCAGTATTTT
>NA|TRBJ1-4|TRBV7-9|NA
CASGPWAGGEEKLFF
TGTGCCAGCGGACCTTGGGCTGGGGGCGAGGAAAAACTGTTTTTT
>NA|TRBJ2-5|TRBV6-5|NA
CASRISFSKETQYF
TGTGCCAGCAGGATTAGTTTCTCGAAAGAGACCCAGTACTTC
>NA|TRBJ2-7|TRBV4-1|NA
CASSPSTQSYEQYF
TGCGCCAGCAGCCCAAGTACACAATCCTACGAGCAGTACTTC
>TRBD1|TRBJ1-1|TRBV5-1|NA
CASSLALLTGGEGTEAFF
TGCGCCAGCAGCTTGGCCCTGTTAACAGGGGGAGAGGGGACTGAAGCTTTCTTT
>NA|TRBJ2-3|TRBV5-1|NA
CASSWVGTPGHQTDTQYF
TGCGCCAGCAGCTGGGTGGGGACCCCGGGACACCAGACAGATACGCAGTATTTT
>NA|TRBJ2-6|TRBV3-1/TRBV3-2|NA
CASSQVPAGANVLTF
TGTGCCAGCAGCCAAGTTCCAGCTGGGGCCAACGTCCTGACTTTC
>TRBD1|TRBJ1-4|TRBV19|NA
CASRTGGGFAEKLFF
TGTGCCAGTCGGACAGGGGGCGGTTTCGCTGAAAAACTGTTTTTT
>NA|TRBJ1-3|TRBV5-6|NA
CASSQRGNGNTIYF
TGTGCCAGCAGCCAAAGAGGGAATGGAAACACCATATATTTT
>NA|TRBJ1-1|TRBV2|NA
CASSDGSYMNTEAFF
TGTGCCAGCAGTGACGGCAGCTACATGAACACTGAAGCTTTCTTT
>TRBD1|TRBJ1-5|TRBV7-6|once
CASSATTGGINQPQHF
TGTGCCAGCAGCGCAACGACAGGGGGCATCAATCAGCCCCAGCATTTT
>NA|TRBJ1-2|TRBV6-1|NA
CASSEAGQNYGYTF
TGTGCCAGCAGTGAAGCGGGGCAGAACTATGGCTACACCTTC
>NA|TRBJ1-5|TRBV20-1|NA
CSASSLGGIDQPQHF
TGCAGTGCTAGTAGCTTAGGAGGGATCGATCAGCCCCAGCATTTT
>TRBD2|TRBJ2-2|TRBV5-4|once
CASSLRSSGNTGELFF
TGTGCCAGCAGCTTGAGGTCTAGCGGTAACACCGGGGAGCTGTTTTTT
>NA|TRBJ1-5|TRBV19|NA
CASTLRQPRRGYSNQPQHF
TGTGCCAGTACCCTTCGACAGCCCAGGAGGGGCTATAGCAATCAGCCCCAGCATTTT
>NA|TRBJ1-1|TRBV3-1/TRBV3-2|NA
CASSQEQGPGNTEAFF
TGTGCCAGCAGCCAAGAACAGGGCCCGGGGAACACTGAAGCTTTCTTT
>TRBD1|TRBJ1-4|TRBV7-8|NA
CASSLVDRGAEKLFF
TGTGCCAGCAGCTTAGTTGACAGGGGGGCGGAAAAACTGTTTTTT
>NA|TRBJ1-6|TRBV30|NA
CAWSAGRNSPLHF
TGTGCCTGGAGTGCCGGGCGGAATTCACCCCTCCACTTT
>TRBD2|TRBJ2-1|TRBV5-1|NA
CASSSSGGRNEQFF
TGCGCCAGCAGCTCCAGCGGGGGCCGAAATGAGCAGTTCTTC
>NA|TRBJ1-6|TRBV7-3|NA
CASSLPTVYNSPLHF
TGTGCCAGCAGCTTGCCGACAGTTTATAATTCACCCCTCCACTTT
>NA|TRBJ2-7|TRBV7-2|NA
CASSLVRRGTAYEQYF
TGTGCCAGCAGCTTAGTCCGGCGTGGGACCGCCTACGAGCAGTACTTC
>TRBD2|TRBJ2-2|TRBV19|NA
CASSPLAGGLGTGELFF
TGTGCCAGTAGCCCACTAGCGGGGGGGCTCGGCACCGGGGAGCTGTTTTTT
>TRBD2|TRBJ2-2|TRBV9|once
CASSLRLAGITGELFF
TGTGCCAGCAGCTTACGACTAGCGGGGATCACCGGGGAGCTGTTTTTT
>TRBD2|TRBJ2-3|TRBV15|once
CATSGLAGGPSDTQYF
TGTGCCACCAGCGGCCTAGCGGGAGGGCCCTCAGATACGCAGTATTTT
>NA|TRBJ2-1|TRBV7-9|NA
CASGAGVRALINNEQFF
TGTGCCAGCGGGGCCGGGGTAAGGGCCCTCATAAACAATGAGCAGTTCTTC